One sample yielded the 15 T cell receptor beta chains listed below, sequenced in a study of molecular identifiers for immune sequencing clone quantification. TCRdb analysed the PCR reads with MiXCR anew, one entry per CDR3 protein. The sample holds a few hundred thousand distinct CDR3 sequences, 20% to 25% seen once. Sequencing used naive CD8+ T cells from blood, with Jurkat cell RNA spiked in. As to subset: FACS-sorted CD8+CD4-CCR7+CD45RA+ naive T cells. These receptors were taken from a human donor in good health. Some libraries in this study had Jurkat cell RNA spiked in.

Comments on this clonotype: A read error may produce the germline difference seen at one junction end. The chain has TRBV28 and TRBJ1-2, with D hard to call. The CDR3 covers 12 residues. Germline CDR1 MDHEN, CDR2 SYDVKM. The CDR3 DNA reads TGTGCCTGCAGTTTTGGAACGGCTGGCTACACCTTC. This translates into CACSFGTAGYTF.

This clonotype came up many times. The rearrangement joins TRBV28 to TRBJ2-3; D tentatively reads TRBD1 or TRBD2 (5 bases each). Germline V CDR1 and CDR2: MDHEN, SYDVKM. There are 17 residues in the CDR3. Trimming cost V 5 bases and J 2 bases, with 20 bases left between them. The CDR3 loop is CASSGLGRHSSTDTQYF. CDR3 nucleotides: TGTGCCAGCAGTGGCCTGGGACGGCATTCCTCCACAGATACGCAGTATTTT.

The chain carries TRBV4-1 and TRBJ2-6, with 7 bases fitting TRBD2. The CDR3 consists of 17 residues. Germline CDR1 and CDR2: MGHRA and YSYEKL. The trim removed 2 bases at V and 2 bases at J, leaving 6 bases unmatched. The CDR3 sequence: CASSQLGGVPGANVLTF. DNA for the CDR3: TGCGCCAGCAGCCAACTTGGGGGGGTTCCTGGGGCCAACGTCCTGACTTTC.

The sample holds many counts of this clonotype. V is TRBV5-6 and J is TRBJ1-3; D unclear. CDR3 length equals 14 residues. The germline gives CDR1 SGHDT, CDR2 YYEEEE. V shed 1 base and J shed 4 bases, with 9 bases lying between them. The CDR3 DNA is TGTGCCAGCAGCTTGTTCGGTTCAGGAAACACCATATATTTT. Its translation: CASSLFGSGNTIYF.

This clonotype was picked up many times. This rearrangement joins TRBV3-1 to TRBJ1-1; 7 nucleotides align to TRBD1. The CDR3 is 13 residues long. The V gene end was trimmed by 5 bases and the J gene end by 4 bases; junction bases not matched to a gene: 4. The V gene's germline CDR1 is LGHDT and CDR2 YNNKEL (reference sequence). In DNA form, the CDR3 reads TGTGCCAGCAGCGCGACAGGGCCCACTGAAGCTTTCTTT. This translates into CASSATGPTEAFF.

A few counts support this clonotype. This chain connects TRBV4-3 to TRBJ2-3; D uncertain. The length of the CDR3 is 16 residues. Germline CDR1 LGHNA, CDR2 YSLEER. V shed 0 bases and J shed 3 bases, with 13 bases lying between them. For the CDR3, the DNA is TGCGCCAGCAGCCAAGATCCCGTATCCGGAACAGATACGCAGTATTTT. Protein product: CASSQDPVSGTDTQYF.

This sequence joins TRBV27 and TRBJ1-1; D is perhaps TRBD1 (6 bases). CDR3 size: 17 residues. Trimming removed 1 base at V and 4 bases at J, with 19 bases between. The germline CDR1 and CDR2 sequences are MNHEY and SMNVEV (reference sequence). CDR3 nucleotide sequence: TGTGCCAGCAGTTTATTAGCCCCTGGGCAGGGGATCACTGAAGCTTTCTTT. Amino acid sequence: CASSLLAPGQGITEAFF.

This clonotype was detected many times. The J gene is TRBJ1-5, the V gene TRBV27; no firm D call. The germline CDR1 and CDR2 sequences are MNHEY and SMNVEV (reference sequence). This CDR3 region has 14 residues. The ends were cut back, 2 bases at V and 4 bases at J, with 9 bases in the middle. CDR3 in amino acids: CASSLGVPNQPQHF. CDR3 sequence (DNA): TGTGCCAGCAGTTTAGGCGTTCCTAATCAGCCCCAGCATTTT.

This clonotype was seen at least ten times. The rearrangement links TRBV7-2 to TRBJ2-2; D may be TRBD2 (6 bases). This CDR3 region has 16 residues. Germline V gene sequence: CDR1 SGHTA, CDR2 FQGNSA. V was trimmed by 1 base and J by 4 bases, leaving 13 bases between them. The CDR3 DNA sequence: TGTGCCAGCAGCTTAGGGAGGGCTTGGATCACCGGGGAGCTGTTTTTT. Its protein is CASSLGRAWITGELFF.

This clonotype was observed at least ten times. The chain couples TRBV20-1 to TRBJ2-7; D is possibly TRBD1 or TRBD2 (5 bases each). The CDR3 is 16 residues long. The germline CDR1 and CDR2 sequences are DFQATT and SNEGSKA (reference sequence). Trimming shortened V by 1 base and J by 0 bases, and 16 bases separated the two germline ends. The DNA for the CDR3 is TGCAGTGCTAGAGTCCGACGGGACGCGAGCTCCTACGAGCAGTACTTC. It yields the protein CSARVRRDASSYEQYF.

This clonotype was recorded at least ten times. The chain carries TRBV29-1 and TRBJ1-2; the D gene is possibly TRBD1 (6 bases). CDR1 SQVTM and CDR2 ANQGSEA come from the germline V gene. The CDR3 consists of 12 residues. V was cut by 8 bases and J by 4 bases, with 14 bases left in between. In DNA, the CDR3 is TGCAGCTCGACAGGTAACGGCTATGGCTACACCTTC. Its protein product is CSSTGNGYGYTF. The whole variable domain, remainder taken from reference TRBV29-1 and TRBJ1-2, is SAVISQKPSRDICQRGTSLTIQCQVDSQVTMMFWYRQQPGQSLTLIATANQGSEATYESGFVIDKFPISRPNLTFSTLTVSNMSPEDSSIYLCSSTGNGYGYTFGSGTRLTVV.

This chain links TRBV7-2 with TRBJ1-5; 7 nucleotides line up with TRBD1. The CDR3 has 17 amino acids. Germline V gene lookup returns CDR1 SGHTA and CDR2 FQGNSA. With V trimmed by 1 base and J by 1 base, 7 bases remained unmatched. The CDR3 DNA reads TGTGCCAGCAGCTTAGGACCGGGACAGAGAAGCAATCAGCCCCAGCATTTT. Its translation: CASSLGPGQRSNQPQHF.

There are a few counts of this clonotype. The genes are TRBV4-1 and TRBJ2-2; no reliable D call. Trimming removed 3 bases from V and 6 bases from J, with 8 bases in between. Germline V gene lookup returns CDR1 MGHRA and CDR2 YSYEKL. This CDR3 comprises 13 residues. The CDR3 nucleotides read TGCGCCAGCAGCCAGATCGGAGCCGGGGAGCTGTTTTTT. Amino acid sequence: CASSQIGAGELFF.

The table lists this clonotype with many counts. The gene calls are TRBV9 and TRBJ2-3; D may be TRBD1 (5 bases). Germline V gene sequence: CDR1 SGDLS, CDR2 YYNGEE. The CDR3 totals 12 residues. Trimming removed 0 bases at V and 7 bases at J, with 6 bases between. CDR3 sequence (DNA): TGTGCCAGCAGCGTAGAGGGGCATACGCAGTATTTT. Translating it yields CASSVEGHTQYF.

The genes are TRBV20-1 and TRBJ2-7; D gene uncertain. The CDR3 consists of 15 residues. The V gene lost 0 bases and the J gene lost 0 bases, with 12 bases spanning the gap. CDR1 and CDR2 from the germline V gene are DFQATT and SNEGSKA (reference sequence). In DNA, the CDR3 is TGCAGTGCTAGAGATCTGCGGCAGTCCTCCTACGAGCAGTACTTC. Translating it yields CSARDLRQSSYEQYF.